This is a list of T cell receptor beta chains from one sample in a study of CD8+ T cells in alopecia areata. Here immunoSEQ multiplex PCR was the method, and the copy in TCRdb shows in-frame clones only, minus some. The sample includes 200,000 to 250,000 clones, roughly three fifths of them seen just once. Sequences were derived from CD4+ T cells sorted from blood, sampled at week 44, from a patient treated with tofacitinib. These receptors were collected from a human donor with alopecia areata. CDR3s include the opening cysteine and the closing phenylalanine or tryptophan. Fields, in order: CDR3 length, V gene, D gene, J gene, clone size, CDR3 DNA, CDR3 protein. The D gene is left open where the match is weak. The size entry is marked missing in some rows and otherwise reads once, few, many or a size class.

13	TRBV29-1	TRBD1	TRBJ1-2	many	TGCAGCGTAGGACAGGGTGGTCGACATGGCTACACCTTC	CSVGQGGRHGYTF
14	TRBV15	.	TRBJ1-1	.	TGTGCCACCAGCAGAGAGGTGGAAGGCACTGAAGCTTTCTTT	CATSREVEGTEAFF
13	TRBV29-1	.	TRBJ2-7	few	TGCAGCGTTGTCCGGAATTACTCCTACGAGCAGTACTTC	CSVVRNYSYEQYF
16	TRBV4-3	.	TRBJ2-1	.	TGCGCCAGCAGCCCCACACCGCGAAACTCCTACAATGAGCAGTTCTTC	CASSPTPRNSYNEQFF
13	TRBV2	.	TRBJ1-2	.	TGTGCCAGCAGTGAAACAGGGAACTATGGCTACACCTTC	CASSETGNYGYTF
13	TRBV7-8	.	TRBJ1-1	few	TGTGCCAGCAGCTCCATAGAGAACACTGAAGCTTTCTTT	CASSSIENTEAFF
13	TRBV19	.	TRBJ1-2	few	TGTGCCAGTAAGCCAGGGGCGAACTATGGCTACACCTTC	CASKPGANYGYTF
14	TRBV30	TRBD1	TRBJ1-2	.	TGTGCCTGGAGTCCGGGACAGGGATACTATGGCTACACCTTC	CAWSPGQGYYGYTF
14	TRBV14	.	TRBJ1-1	.	TGTGCCAGCAGCCAAGAGATCGGCTACACTGAAGCTTTCTTT	CASSQEIGYTEAFF
12	TRBV11-2	.	TRBJ1-2	.	TGTGCCAGCAGCCTAGGGGGGACTGGCTACACCTTC	CASSLGGTGYTF
15	TRBV7-2	.	TRBJ2-5	once	TGTGCCAGCAGCTTAGGCCCAGGGGGGGGAGAGACCCAGTACTTC	CASSLGPGGGETQYF
14	TRBV6-1	.	TRBJ1-2	.	TGTGCCAGCAGTGAAGCGGTGAAGTCCTATGGCTACACCTTC	CASSEAVKSYGYTF
15	TRBV4-1	TRBD2	TRBJ2-3	.	TGCGCCAGCAGCCAATCAGCGGGGGGCACAGATACGCAGTATTTT	CASSQSAGGTDTQYF
13	TRBV25-1	TRBD2	TRBJ2-7	once	TGTGCCAGCAGTGCACGAGCGGGATACGAGCAGTACTTC	CASSARAGYEQYF
12	TRBV10-3	.	TRBJ2-3	.	TGTGCCATCAGTGAGTCGTTGGATACGCAGTATTTT	CAISESLDTQYF
14	TRBV7-2	.	TRBJ1-2	.	TGTGCCAGCAGCTTAGCTGGGGGGGACTATGGCTACACCTTC	CASSLAGGDYGYTF
13	TRBV27	.	TRBJ1-2	once	TGTGCCAGCAGCATGACGGGGGGGGAACGGACGATCTTC	CASSMTGGERTIF
10	TRBV29-1	.	TRBJ1-2	.	TGCAGCGTTGAACAGGGAGAACACACCTTC	CSVEQGEHTF
11	TRBV29-1	.	TRBJ2-1	once	TGCAGCGTTCTCCCAGGTAGTGAGCAGTTCTTC	CSVLPGSEQFF
13	TRBV29-1	TRBD1	TRBJ1-4	.	TGCAGCGTTGCGGACAGGGTGGTTGAAAAACTGTTTTTT	CSVADRVVEKLFF
15	TRBV7-2	TRBD1	TRBJ2-5	.	TGTGCCAGCACTCCGACTCCGGGACAGGGAGGAACTCAGTACTTC	CASTPTPGQGGTQYF
17	TRBV11-3	TRBD2	TRBJ2-5	.	TGTGCCAGCAGCTTAGGATCTGGACTAGCGGGGACAGAGACCCAGTACTTC	CASSLGSGLAGTETQYF
18	TRBV28	TRBD2	TRBJ2-3	few	TGTGCCAGCAGTTTATATTCCGATAGCGGGGGTTCGACAGATACGCAGTATTTT	CASSLYSDSGGSTDTQYF
12	TRBV5-1	.	TRBJ2-1	.	TGCGCCAGCAGTATGGGCGGCGATGAGCAGTTCTTC	CASSMGGDEQFF
16	TRBV15	TRBD2	TRBJ2-1	.	TGTGCCACCAGCAGAGAGGCGGCAGCGGGGGACCATGAGCAGTTCTTC	CATSREAAAGDHEQFF
16	TRBV4-3	TRBD2	TRBJ2-6	.	TGCGCCAGCAGCCAAGACGGGGGGGCTGGGGCCAACGTCCTGACTTTC	CASSQDGGAGANVLTF
10	TRBV29-1	.	TRBJ2-1	.	TGCAGCGTTGCACAGGGACTGCAGTTCTTC	CSVAQGLQFF
13	TRBV4-3	.	TRBJ2-5	few	TGCGCCAGCAGCCAAACTTGGGAAGAGACCCAGTACTTC	CASSQTWEETQYF
14	TRBV29-1	.	TRBJ2-5	few	TGCAGCGTTGTCAAGGTTTTGTGGCAAGAGACCCAGTACTTC	CSVVKVLWQETQYF
11	TRBV6-6	.	TRBJ1-2	few	TGTGCCAGCAGCGGCAGGGTGGGCTACACCTTC	CASSGRVGYTF
12	TRBV7-2	.	TRBJ2-3	.	TGTGCCAGCAGCTTAAAGTTGAGGGCGGAGTATTTT	CASSLKLRAEYF
13	TRBV4-3	.	TRBJ2-3	few	TGCGCCAGCAGCCCCAGACAGGCAGATACGCAGTATTTT	CASSPRQADTQYF
13	TRBV14	.	TRBJ1-6	.	TGTGCCAGCAGCCAAGAACCCAAATCACCCCTCCACTTT	CASSQEPKSPLHF
19	TRBV30	TRBD2	TRBJ2-3	.	TGTGCCTGGAGTGTATCACCCGCGGGGGACTACCTTAGCACAGATACGCAGTATTTT	CAWSVSPAGDYLSTDTQYF
17	TRBV18	TRBD1	TRBJ2-1	.	TGTGCCAGCTCACCACTATCCGGGACAGGGGGAAACAATGAGCAGTTCTTC	CASSPLSGTGGNNEQFF
11	TRBV20-1	TRBD1	TRBJ1-2	.	TGCAGTGCTAGCAGGACAGGGGGTTACACCTTC	CSASRTGGYTF
15	TRBV5-6	TRBD1	TRBJ1-1	.	TGTGCCAGCAGCTATTCGGGACAGGCGAACACTGAAGCTTTCTTT	CASSYSGQANTEAFF
13	TRBV30	TRBD1	TRBJ1-6	.	TGTGCCTGGAGGGACAGGCGGAATTCACCCCTCCACTTT	CAWRDRRNSPLHF
12	TRBV2	.	TRBJ2-3	.	TGTGCCAGCAGTGCGTATTCAGATACGCAGTATTTT	CASSAYSDTQYF